These 9 T cell receptor beta chains were all obtained from the same sample, sequenced in a study of T cell responses to AZD1222 COVID-19 vaccine. TCRdb's copy holds only in-frame clones and misses some; the assay was immunoSEQ multiplex PCR. The sample lists more than 95,000 clones; roughly 90% were seen once. The sample here was peripheral blood, taken on day 0 of AZD1222 vaccination. The receptors were gathered from an adult in good health.

CDR3 nucleotides: TGTGCCAGCAGCTCCCGGACGGTCTACGAGCAGTACTTC. It is translated as CASSSRTVYEQYF. The rearrangement uses TRBV11-2 and TRBJ2-7; D call uncertain. V shed 4 bases and J shed 3 bases, with 10 bases lying between them. CDR3 length: 13 amino acids. Germline loops: CDR1 SGHAT, CDR2 FQNNGV.

The rearrangement uses TRBV7-9 and TRBJ1-2; D is undetermined. Trimming cost V 2 bases and J 1 base, with 5 bases left between them. The CDR3 totals 13 residues. From germline, CDR1 is SEHNR and CDR2 FQNEAQ (reference sequence). The CDR3 region has the DNA TGTGCCAGCAGCTTACCTGGTAACTATGGCTACACCTTC. It yields the protein CASSLPGNYGYTF.

The chain couples TRBV11-2 to TRBJ2-5; D remains ambiguous. The V and J ends lost 5 bases and 5 bases respectively, with 15 bases between them. The CDR3 has 14 residues. From germline, CDR1 is SGHAT and CDR2 FQNNGV. CDR3 sequence: CASSLNRVVETQYF. The DNA of the CDR3 is TGTGCCAGCAGCCTCAATCGGGTTGTGGAGACCCAGTACTTC.

The chain uses TRBV7-8 and TRBJ1-4; D not resolved. V dropped 4 bases and J dropped 7 bases, with 22 bases sitting between them. In germline, CDR1 is SGHVS, CDR2 FQNEAQ. The CDR3 runs 17 residues. CDR3 DNA: TGTGCCAGCAGCTACATTAAACTGGGAGGATCTAGTGAAAAACTGTTTTTT. This sequence encodes CASSYIKLGGSSEKLFF.

V gene TRBV2 combines with J gene TRBJ2-1; D might be TRBD2 (6 bases). Between the trimmed V and J ends, which lost 5 bases and 2 bases, there was a span of 7 bases. This CDR3 has 13 residues. Germline CDR1 reads SNHLY; CDR2 reads FYNNEI. CDR3 residues: CASSTGAYNEQFF. In nucleotides, the CDR3 is TGTGCCAGCAGTACGGGGGCCTACAATGAGCAGTTCTTC.

The CDR3 coding sequence is TGTGCCACCAGCAGACAGGGTTCCTACAATGAGCAGTTCTTC. Translated, it gives CATSRQGSYNEQFF. The chain links TRBV15 to TRBJ2-1; TRBD1 might be the D (5 bases). The germline V and J ends were trimmed by 2 bases and 1 base, with 6 bases remaining between them. This CDR3 comprises 14 residues. Germline V gene lookup returns CDR1 LNHNV and CDR2 YYDKDF (reference sequence).

The chain combines TRBV19 with TRBJ1-4, with a possible D match to TRBD1 (5 bases). Germline CDR1 is LNHDA and CDR2 is SQIVND (reference sequence). Trimming shortened V by 6 bases and J by 8 bases, and 13 bases separated the two germline ends. The CDR3 has 13 residues. The CDR3 bases are TGTGCCAGTAGGCGGCGGGGGAGCGAAAAACTGTTTTTT. Protein: CASRRRGSEKLFF.

The chain couples TRBV7-6 to TRBJ1-5; unclear D gene. The CDR3 is 13 amino acids. Trimming took 2 bases from V and 4 from J, leaving 6 bases between them. Germline loops: CDR1 SGHVS, CDR2 FNYEAQ. CDR3 region: CASSLTPNQPQHF. The CDR3, as DNA: TGTGCCAGCAGCTTAACACCTAATCAGCCCCAGCATTTT.

This sequence joins TRBV5-4 and TRBJ2-2; 8 positions agree with TRBD1. CDR1 SGHNT and CDR2 YYREEE come from the germline V gene (reference sequence). The CDR3 runs 15 residues. Losses at the gene ends were 3 bases for V and 3 bases for J; bases not matched to a gene: 4. CDR3 coding DNA: TGTGCCAGCAGCTCCGACAGGGGAGACACCGGGGAGCTGTTTTTT. It specifies CASSSDRGDTGELFF. Filled out from reference TRBV5-4 and TRBJ2-2, the complete variable domain reads ETGVTQSPTHLIKTRGQQVTLRCSSQSGHNTVSWYQQALGQGPQFIFQYYREEENGRGNFPPRFSGLQFPNYSSELNVNALELDDSALYLCASSSDRGDTGELFFGEGSRLTVL.